Below, one TCR beta chain is given with its context. Primers included in the PCR were 60 Vbeta and 13 Jbeta primers. This table comes from immunoSEQ multiplex PCR, and its TCRdb copy is limited to in-frame clones, with some not included. The sample shows fewer than 100,000 clones, about three quarters of them seen only once. The sample originates from a study of cytomegalovirus exposure and HLA in healthy donors. The CDR3 is 12 residues long. V shed 7 bases and J 3 bases; nucleotides not matched to a gene: 2. Germline assignment: CDR1 SGHRS and CDR2 YFSETQ. The specimen sequenced was PBMCs. This clonotype was obtained from a man in his forties or fifties in good health and CMV-seropositive. This chain uses TRBV5-1 with TRBJ2-3, with 7 bases aligning to TRBD1. In nucleotides, the CDR3 is TGCGCCAGCCGGGACAGTACAGATACGCAGTATTTT. Its translation is CASRDSTDTQYF.